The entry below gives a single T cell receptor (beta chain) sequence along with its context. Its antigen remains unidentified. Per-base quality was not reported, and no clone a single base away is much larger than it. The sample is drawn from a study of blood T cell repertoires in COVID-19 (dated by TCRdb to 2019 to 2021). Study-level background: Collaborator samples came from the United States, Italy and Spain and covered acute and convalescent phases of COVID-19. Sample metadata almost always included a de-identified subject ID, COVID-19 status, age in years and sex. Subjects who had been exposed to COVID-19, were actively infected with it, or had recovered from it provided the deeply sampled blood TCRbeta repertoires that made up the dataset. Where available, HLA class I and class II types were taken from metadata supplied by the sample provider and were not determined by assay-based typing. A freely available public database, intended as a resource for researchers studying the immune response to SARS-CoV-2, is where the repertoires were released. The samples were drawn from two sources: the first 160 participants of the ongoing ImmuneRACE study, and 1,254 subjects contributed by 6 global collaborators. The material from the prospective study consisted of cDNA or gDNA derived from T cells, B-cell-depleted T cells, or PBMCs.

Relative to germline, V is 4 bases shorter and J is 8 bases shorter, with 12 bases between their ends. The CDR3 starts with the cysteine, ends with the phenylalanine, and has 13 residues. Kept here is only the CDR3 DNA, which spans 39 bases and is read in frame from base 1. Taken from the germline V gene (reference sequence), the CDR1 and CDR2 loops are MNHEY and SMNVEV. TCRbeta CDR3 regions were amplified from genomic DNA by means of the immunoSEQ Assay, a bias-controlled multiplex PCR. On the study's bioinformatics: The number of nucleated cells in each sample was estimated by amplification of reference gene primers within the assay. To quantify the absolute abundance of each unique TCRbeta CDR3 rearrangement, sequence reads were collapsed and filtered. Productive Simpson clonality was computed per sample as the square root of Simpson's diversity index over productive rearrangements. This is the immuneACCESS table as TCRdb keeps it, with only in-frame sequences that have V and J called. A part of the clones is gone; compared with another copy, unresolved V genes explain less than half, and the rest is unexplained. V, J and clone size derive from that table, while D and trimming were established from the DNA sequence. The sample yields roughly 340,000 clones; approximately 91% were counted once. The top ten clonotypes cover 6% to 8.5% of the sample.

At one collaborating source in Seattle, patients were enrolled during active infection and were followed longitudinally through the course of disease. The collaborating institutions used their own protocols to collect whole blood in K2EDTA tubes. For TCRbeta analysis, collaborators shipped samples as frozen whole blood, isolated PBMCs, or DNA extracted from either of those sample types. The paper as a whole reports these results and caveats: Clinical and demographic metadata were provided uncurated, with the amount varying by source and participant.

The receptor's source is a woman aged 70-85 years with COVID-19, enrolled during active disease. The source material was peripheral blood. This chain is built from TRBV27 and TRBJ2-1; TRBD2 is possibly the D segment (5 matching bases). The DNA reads TGTGCCAGCAGTTCCCGACTAAACGATGAGCAGTTCTTC. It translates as CASSSRLNDEQFF.